Sequencing of this T cell receptor (beta chain) was carried out in a study of blood T cell repertoires in COVID-19. Trimming stripped 3 bases from V and 1 base from J, with 11 bases between. Germline-derived CDR1 and CDR2 are SNHLY and FYNNEI. This CDR3 has 15 residues. Sequencing was performed with immunoSEQ multiplex PCR; in TCRdb, only in-frame clones are kept and a portion is missing. This table has 45,000 to 60,000 clones, 90% appearing once. This sequence originates from a man aged 45-65 years with acute or convalescent COVID-19. The chain uses TRBV2 and TRBJ2-3; the D is unclear. The sample comprised peripheral blood. CDR3 nucleotide sequence: TGTGCCAGCAGTGAGTGGGCAGACGGCACAGATACGCAGTATTTT. Amino acid sequence: CASSEWADGTDTQYF.